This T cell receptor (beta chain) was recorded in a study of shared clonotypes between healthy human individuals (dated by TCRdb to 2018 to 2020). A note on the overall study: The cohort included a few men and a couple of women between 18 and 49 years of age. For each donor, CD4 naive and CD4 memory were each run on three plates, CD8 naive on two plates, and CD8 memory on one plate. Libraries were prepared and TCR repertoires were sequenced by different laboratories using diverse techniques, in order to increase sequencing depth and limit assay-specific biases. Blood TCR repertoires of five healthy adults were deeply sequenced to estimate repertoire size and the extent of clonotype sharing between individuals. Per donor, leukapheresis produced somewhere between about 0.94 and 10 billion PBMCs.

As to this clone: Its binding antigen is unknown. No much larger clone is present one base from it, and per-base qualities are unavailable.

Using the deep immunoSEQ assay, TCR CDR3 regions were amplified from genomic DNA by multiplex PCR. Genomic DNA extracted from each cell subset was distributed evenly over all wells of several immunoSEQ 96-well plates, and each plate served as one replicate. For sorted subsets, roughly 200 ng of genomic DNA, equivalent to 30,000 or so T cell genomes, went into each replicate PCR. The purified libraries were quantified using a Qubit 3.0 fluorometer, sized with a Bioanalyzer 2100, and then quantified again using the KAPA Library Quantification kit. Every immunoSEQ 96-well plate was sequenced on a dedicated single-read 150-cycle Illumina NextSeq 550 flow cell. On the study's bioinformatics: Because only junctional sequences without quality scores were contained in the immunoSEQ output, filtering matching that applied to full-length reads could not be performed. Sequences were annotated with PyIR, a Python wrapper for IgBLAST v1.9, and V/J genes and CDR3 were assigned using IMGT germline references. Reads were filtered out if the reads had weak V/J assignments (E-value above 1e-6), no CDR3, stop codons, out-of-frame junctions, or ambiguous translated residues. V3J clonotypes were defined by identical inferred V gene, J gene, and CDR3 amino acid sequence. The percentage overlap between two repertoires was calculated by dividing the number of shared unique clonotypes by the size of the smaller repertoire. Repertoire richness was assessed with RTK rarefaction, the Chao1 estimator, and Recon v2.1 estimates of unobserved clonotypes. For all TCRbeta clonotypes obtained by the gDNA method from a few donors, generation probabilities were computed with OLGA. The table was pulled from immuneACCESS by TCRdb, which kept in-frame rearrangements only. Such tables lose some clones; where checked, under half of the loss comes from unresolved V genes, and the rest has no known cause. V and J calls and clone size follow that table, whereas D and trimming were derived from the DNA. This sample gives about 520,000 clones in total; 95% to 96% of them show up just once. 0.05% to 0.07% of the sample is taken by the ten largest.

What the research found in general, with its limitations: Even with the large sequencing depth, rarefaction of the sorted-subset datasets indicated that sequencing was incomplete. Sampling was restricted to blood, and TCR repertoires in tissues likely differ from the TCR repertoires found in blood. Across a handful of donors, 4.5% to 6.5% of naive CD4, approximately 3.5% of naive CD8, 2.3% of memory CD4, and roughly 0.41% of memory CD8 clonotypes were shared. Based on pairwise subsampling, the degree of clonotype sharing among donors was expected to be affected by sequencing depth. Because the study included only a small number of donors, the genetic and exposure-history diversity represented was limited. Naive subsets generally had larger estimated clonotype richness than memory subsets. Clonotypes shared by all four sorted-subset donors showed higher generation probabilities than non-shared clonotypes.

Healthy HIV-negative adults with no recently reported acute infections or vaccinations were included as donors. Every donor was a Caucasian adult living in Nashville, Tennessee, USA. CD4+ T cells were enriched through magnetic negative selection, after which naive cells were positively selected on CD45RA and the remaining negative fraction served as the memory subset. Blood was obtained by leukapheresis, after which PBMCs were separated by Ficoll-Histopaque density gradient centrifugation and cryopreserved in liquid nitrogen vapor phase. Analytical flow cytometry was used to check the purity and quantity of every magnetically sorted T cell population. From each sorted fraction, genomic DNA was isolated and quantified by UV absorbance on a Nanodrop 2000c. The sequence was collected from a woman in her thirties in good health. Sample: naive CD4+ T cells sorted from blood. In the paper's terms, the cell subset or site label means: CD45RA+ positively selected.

The sequenced DNA is TGTGCCAGCATCTACAGGGTGAACACTGAAGCTTTCTTT. This encodes CASIYRVNTEAFF. Recombination linked TRBV2 to TRBJ1-1; matching of 6 bases hints at TRBD1 as the D gene. V is shortened by 7 bases, J by 0 bases, and the region joining them spans 9 bases. Based on the germline V gene, the CDR1 and CDR2 sequences are SNHLY and FYNNEI. The CDR3 covers 13 residues, taking in both the cysteine and the phenylalanine. The DNA shown is the 39-base CDR3, in frame from base 1. The full variable domain, with segments outside the CDR3 supplied by the reference TRBV2 and TRBJ1-1 proteins, appears as EPEVTQTPSHQVTQMGQEVILRCVPISNHLYFYWYRQILGQKVEFLVSFYNNEISEKSEIFDDQFSVERPDGSNFTLKIRSTKLEDSAMYFCASIYRVNTEAFFGQGTRLTVV.